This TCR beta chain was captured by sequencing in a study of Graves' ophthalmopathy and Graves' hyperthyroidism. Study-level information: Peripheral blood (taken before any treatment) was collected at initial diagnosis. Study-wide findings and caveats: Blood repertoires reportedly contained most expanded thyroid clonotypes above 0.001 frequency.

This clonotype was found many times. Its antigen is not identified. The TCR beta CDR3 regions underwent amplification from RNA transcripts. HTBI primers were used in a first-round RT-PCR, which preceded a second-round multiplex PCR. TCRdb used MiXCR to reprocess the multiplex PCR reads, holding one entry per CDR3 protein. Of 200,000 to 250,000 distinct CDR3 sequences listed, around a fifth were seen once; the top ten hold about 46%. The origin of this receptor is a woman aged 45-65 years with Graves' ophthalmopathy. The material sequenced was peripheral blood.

The CDR3: CASSVGSGYGYTF. For the CDR3, the DNA is TGTGCCAGCAGCGTTGGCTCAGGCTATGGCTACACCTTC. The chain is built from TRBV9 and TRBJ1-2; D remains ambiguous. Per germline, CDR1 SGDLS and CDR2 YYNGEE. V dropped 2 bases and J dropped 4 bases, with 9 bases sitting between them. The length of the CDR3 is 13 residues.